Listed below are T cell receptor beta chains from one sample, sequenced in a study of cytomegalovirus exposure and HLA in healthy donors. TCRdb's table, derived via immunoSEQ multiplex PCR, lists solely in-frame clones and lacks some. The data hold approximately 160,000 clones, with more than 60% observed a single time. Sequenced sample: PBMCs. The receptors originated from a male donor in good health and CMV-seronegative. The CDR3 runs from the conserved cysteine through the conserved F or W. D genes are given only for firm matches. Size values are once, few and many counts, or a class for expanded clones, and some rows have none.

D gene: TRBD1; V gene: TRBV4-1; clone size: NA; J gene: TRBJ2-7; CDR3 DNA: TGCGCCAGCAGCCAGGGGACAGTCGAATACGAGCAGTACTTC; CDR3 protein: CASSQGTVEYEQYF
D gene: NA; V gene: TRBV5-1; clone size: NA; J gene: TRBJ2-3; CDR3 DNA: TGCGCCAGCGGTCCCGCGGGAACCACAGATACGCAGTATTTT; CDR3 protein: CASGPAGTTDTQYF
D gene: TRBD1; V gene: TRBV6-5; clone size: NA; J gene: TRBJ2-4; CDR3 DNA: TGTGCCAGCAGGGACCCCGGGACAGGCAAAAACATTCAGTACTTC; CDR3 protein: CASRDPGTGKNIQYF
D gene: TRBD1; V gene: TRBV6-4; clone size: NA; J gene: TRBJ1-2; CDR3 DNA: TGTGCCAGCAGTGACGGGACAGGGATGTATGGCTACACCTTC; CDR3 protein: CASSDGTGMYGYTF
D gene: NA; V gene: TRBV29-1; clone size: NA; J gene: TRBJ1-1; CDR3 DNA: TGCAGCGTTAGACCTCAACGGGACACTGAAGCTTTCTTT; CDR3 protein: CSVRPQRDTEAFF
D gene: TRBD2; V gene: TRBV6-5; clone size: once; J gene: TRBJ2-3; CDR3 DNA: TGTGCCAGCAGACGGACTAGCGGGAGCACAGATACGCAGTATTTT; CDR3 protein: CASRRTSGSTDTQYF
D gene: TRBD1; V gene: TRBV5-1; clone size: NA; J gene: TRBJ2-5; CDR3 DNA: TGCGCCAGCAGCGGAACTGGACAGGGTCAAGAGACCCAGTACTTC; CDR3 protein: CASSGTGQGQETQYF
D gene: TRBD2; V gene: TRBV5-1; clone size: NA; J gene: TRBJ2-7; CDR3 DNA: TGCGCCAGCAGCTTGACTAGCGGCGGTTACGAGCAGTACTTC; CDR3 protein: CASSLTSGGYEQYF
D gene: TRBD1; V gene: TRBV11-2; clone size: NA; J gene: TRBJ1-2; CDR3 DNA: TGTGCCAGCAGCTTAGACGACAGGGGCTATGGCTACACCTTC; CDR3 protein: CASSLDDRGYGYTF
D gene: NA; V gene: TRBV6-1; clone size: once; J gene: TRBJ2-1; CDR3 DNA: TGTGCCAGCGGGGCTGGCCACTCCTACAATGAGCAGTTCTTC; CDR3 protein: CASGAGHSYNEQFF
D gene: NA; V gene: TRBV9; clone size: NA; J gene: TRBJ2-3; CDR3 DNA: TGTGCCAGCAGCGAAGAGGCGGTCGGCACAGATACGCAGTATTTT; CDR3 protein: CASSEEAVGTDTQYF
D gene: NA; V gene: TRBV18; clone size: NA; J gene: TRBJ1-5; CDR3 DNA: TGTGCCAGCTCACGGAGGCAGAGCGACCAGCCCCAGCATTTT; CDR3 protein: CASSRRQSDQPQHF
D gene: TRBD2; V gene: TRBV10-3; clone size: NA; J gene: TRBJ2-1; CDR3 DNA: TGTGCCATCAGGCCTAGCGGGAGCTCCTACAATGAGCAGTTCTTC; CDR3 protein: CAIRPSGSSYNEQFF
D gene: NA; V gene: TRBV27; clone size: NA; J gene: TRBJ1-5; CDR3 DNA: TGTGCCAGCAGGCCTGCGGGGGCGTTTAGCAATCAGCCCCAGCATTTT; CDR3 protein: CASRPAGAFSNQPQHF
D gene: NA; V gene: TRBV2; clone size: NA; J gene: TRBJ1-5; CDR3 DNA: TGTGCCAGCACCCCGGGGTGGGGTAGCAATCAGCCCCAGCATTTT; CDR3 protein: CASTPGWGSNQPQHF
D gene: TRBD2; V gene: TRBV27; clone size: NA; J gene: TRBJ2-7; CDR3 DNA: TGTGCCAGCAGTTTGGGACTAGCAATGAGGGAGCAGTACTTC; CDR3 protein: CASSLGLAMREQYF
D gene: TRBD1; V gene: TRBV27; clone size: NA; J gene: TRBJ2-2; CDR3 DNA: TGTGCCAGCAGTCGGACAGGGGGCAACACCGGGGAGCTGTTTTTT; CDR3 protein: CASSRTGGNTGELFF
D gene: NA; V gene: TRBV7-2; clone size: NA; J gene: TRBJ2-4; CDR3 DNA: TGTGCCAGCAGTCCCCGTGGTAGCGGAAAAAACATTCAGTACTTC; CDR3 protein: CASSPRGSGKNIQYF
D gene: TRBD2; V gene: TRBV6-5; clone size: NA; J gene: TRBJ2-3; CDR3 DNA: TGTGCCAGCATTGCAAGCGGGAGAATGACAGATACGCAGTATTTT; CDR3 protein: CASIASGRMTDTQYF
D gene: TRBD2; V gene: TRBV2; clone size: few; J gene: TRBJ2-7; CDR3 DNA: TGTGCCAGCAGGGAGCGGGGGGGCGAGCAGTACTTC; CDR3 protein: CASRERGGEQYF
D gene: NA; V gene: TRBV12-5; clone size: NA; J gene: TRBJ1-1; CDR3 DNA: TGTGCTAGTGGTTTGTCCCGGACAGTTTTGAACACTGAAGCTTTCTTT; CDR3 protein: CASGLSRTVLNTEAFF
D gene: NA; V gene: TRBV7-8; clone size: few; J gene: TRBJ1-2; CDR3 DNA: TGTGCCAGCAGTCCAGACAGGCTCGTCCCTTCTAACTATGGCTACACCTTC; CDR3 protein: CASSPDRLVPSNYGYTF
D gene: NA; V gene: TRBV7-9; clone size: NA; J gene: TRBJ1-1; CDR3 DNA: TGTTCCAGCAGCCCCGAGGGTGTAGGTGAAGCTTTCTTT; CDR3 protein: CSSSPEGVGEAFF
D gene: NA; V gene: TRBV5-1; clone size: NA; J gene: TRBJ2-3; CDR3 DNA: TGCGCCAGCAGCTTGGGCCAGAGCACAGATACGCAGTATTTT; CDR3 protein: CASSLGQSTDTQYF
D gene: TRBD1; V gene: TRBV27; clone size: NA; J gene: TRBJ1-2; CDR3 DNA: TGTGCCAGCAGTACGACAGGGGGCACGGGCTACACCTTC; CDR3 protein: CASSTTGGTGYTF
D gene: TRBD1; V gene: TRBV5-8; clone size: once; J gene: TRBJ2-3; CDR3 DNA: TGTGCCAGCAGCTTGAGGACAGGGAACACAGATACGCAGTATTTT; CDR3 protein: CASSLRTGNTDTQYF
D gene: NA; V gene: TRBV19; clone size: few; J gene: TRBJ1-2; CDR3 DNA: TGTGCCAGTAGTATTACGACACAAACTTATGGCTACACCTTC; CDR3 protein: CASSITTQTYGYTF
D gene: NA; V gene: TRBV18; clone size: few; J gene: TRBJ1-1; CDR3 DNA: TGTGCCAGCTCACCTCCCCTCCGGAACACTGAAGCTTTCTTT; CDR3 protein: CASSPPLRNTEAFF
D gene: TRBD2; V gene: TRBV7-3; clone size: NA; J gene: TRBJ2-5; CDR3 DNA: TGTGCCAGCAGCTTGGGACTAGCGGGAGCGGGGGAGACCCAGTACTTC; CDR3 protein: CASSLGLAGAGETQYF
D gene: TRBD1; V gene: TRBV19; clone size: NA; J gene: TRBJ1-1; CDR3 DNA: TGTGCCAGCCTGGACAGGGTGAACACTGAAGCTTTCTTT; CDR3 protein: CASLDRVNTEAFF
D gene: TRBD1; V gene: TRBV2; clone size: once; J gene: TRBJ1-5; CDR3 DNA: TGTGCCAGCAGTTCCCGGGACAGGGGCAATCAGCCCCAGCATTTT; CDR3 protein: CASSSRDRGNQPQHF
D gene: NA; V gene: TRBV6-5; clone size: NA; J gene: TRBJ1-4; CDR3 DNA: TGTGCCAGCAGTTACTCGGGGGCGGGTAATGAAAAACTGTTTTTT; CDR3 protein: CASSYSGAGNEKLFF
D gene: NA; V gene: TRBV18; clone size: NA; J gene: TRBJ1-3; CDR3 DNA: TGTGCCAGCTCACCAGGGCCTGGAAACACCATATATTTT; CDR3 protein: CASSPGPGNTIYF
D gene: NA; V gene: TRBV5-6; clone size: few; J gene: TRBJ2-7; CDR3 DNA: TGTGCCAGCAGCCGATACAGGGGGGGAGTAACAGGCTACGAGCAGTACTTC; CDR3 protein: CASSRYRGGVTGYEQYF
D gene: TRBD1; V gene: TRBV6-5; clone size: few; J gene: TRBJ2-5; CDR3 DNA: TGTGCCAGCAGCCGGACAGGGAAGGAGACCCAGTACTTC; CDR3 protein: CASSRTGKETQYF
D gene: NA; V gene: TRBV14; clone size: NA; J gene: TRBJ2-7; CDR3 DNA: TGTGCCAGCAGCCAAGCCGCTCGGGGACTGTACGAGCAGTACTTC; CDR3 protein: CASSQAARGLYEQYF
D gene: NA; V gene: TRBV12-2; clone size: NA; J gene: TRBJ2-7; CDR3 DNA: TGTGCAAGTCGCTTAGCGCAACAGGGGGCTATAGACTTC; CDR3 protein: CASRLAQQGAIDF
D gene: NA; V gene: TRBV28; clone size: once; J gene: TRBJ1-3; CDR3 DNA: TGTGCCAGCAGTTTACGATCCTCGGTAAACACCATATATTTT; CDR3 protein: CASSLRSSVNTIYF
D gene: NA; V gene: TRBV7-3; clone size: NA; J gene: TRBJ2-5; CDR3 DNA: TGTGCCAGCAGCTTCGGGGTTTTGGAGACCCAGTACTTC; CDR3 protein: CASSFGVLETQYF
D gene: NA; V gene: TRBV5-4; clone size: NA; J gene: TRBJ2-3; CDR3 DNA: TGTGCCGCCTCCGCGAGCACAGATACGCAGTATTTT; CDR3 protein: CAASASTDTQYF